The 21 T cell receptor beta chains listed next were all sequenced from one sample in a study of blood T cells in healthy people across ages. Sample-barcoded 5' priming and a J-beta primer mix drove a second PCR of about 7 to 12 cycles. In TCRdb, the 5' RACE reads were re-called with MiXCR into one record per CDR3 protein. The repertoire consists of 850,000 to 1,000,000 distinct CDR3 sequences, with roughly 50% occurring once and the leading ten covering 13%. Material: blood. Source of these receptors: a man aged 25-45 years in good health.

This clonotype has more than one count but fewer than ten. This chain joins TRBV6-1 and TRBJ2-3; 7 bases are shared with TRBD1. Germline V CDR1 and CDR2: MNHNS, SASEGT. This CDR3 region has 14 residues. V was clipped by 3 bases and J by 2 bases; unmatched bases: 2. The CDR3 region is CASSDGTDTDTQYF. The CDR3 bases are TGTGCCAGCAGTGACGGGACAGACACAGATACGCAGTATTTT.

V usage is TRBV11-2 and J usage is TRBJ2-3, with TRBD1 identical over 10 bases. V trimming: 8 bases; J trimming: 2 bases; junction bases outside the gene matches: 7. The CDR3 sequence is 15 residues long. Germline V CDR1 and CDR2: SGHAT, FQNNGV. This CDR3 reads CASVRDRGTTDTQYF. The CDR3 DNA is TGTGCCAGCGTCCGGGACAGGGGAACCACAGATACGCAGTATTTT.

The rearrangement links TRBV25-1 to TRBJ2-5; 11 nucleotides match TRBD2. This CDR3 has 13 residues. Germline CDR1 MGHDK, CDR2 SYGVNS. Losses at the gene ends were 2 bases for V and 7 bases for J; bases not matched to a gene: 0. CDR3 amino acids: CASSEGTSGTQYF. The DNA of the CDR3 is TGTGCCAGCAGTGAAGGGACTAGCGGGACCCAGTACTTC.

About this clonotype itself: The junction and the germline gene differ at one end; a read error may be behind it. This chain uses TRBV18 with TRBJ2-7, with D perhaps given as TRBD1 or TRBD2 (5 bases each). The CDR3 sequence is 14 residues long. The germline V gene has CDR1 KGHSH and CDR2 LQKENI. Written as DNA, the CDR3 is TGTACCAGCTCACCAAACGGGGCCTCCTACGAGCAGTACTTC. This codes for CTSSPNGASYEQYF.

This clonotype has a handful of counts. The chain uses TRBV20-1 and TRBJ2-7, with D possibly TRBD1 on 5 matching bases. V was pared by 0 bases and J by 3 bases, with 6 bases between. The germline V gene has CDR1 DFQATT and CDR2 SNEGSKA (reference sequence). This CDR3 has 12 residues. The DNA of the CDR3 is TGCAGTGCTAGAGATGACAGCTACGAGCAGTACTTC. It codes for CSARDDSYEQYF.

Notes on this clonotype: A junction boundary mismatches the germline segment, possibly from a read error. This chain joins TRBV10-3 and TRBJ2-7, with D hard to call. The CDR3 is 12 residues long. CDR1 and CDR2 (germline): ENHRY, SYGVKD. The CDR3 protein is CVISEKGYEQYF. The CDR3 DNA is TGTGTCATCAGTGAGAAAGGCTACGAGCAGTACTTC.

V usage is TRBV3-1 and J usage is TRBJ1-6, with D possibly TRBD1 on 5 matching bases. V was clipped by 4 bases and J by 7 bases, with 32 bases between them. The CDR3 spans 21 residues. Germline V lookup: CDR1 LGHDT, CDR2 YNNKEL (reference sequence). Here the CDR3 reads CASSRLGLRERTGTGNSPLHF. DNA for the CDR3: TGTGCCAGCAGCCGATTGGGCCTCCGAGAACGAACCGGGACGGGGAATTCACCCCTCCACTTT.

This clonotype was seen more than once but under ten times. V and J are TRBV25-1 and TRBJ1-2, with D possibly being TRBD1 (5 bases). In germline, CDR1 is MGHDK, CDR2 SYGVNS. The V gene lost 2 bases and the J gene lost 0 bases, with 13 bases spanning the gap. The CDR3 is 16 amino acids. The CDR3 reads CASSEETGTANYGYTF. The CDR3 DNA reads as TGTGCCAGCAGTGAAGAAACCGGGACGGCTAACTATGGCTACACCTTC.

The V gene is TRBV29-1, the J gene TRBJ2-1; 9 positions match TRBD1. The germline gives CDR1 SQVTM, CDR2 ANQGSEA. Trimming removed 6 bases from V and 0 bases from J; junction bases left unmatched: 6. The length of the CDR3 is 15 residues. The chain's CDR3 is CSVLTGGDSYNEQFF. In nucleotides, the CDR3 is TGCAGCGTGCTGACAGGGGGTGACTCCTACAATGAGCAGTTCTTC.

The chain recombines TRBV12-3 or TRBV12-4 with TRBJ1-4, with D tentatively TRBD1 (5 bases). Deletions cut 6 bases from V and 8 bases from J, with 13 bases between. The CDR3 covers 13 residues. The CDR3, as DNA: TGTGCCAGCAGGAGGGGACCGAGGGAAAAACTGTTTTTT. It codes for CASRRGPREKLFF.

CDR3 sequence: CAISGAGGEQYF. The CDR3 bases are TGTGCCATCAGTGGGGCAGGGGGCGAGCAGTACTTC. V is TRBV10-3 and J is TRBJ2-4; 7 bases map to TRBD1. With the DNA end fitting TRBJ2-7 better, the J assignment may be wrong. Per the germline V gene, CDR1 is ENHRY and CDR2 is SYGVKD. This CDR3 contains 12 residues.

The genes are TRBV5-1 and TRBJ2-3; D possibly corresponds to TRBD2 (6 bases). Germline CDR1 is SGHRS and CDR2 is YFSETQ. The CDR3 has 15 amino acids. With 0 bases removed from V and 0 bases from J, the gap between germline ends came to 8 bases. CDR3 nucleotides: TGCGCCAGCAGCTTGGCCCGGGGGAGCACAGATACGCAGTATTTT. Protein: CASSLARGSTDTQYF.

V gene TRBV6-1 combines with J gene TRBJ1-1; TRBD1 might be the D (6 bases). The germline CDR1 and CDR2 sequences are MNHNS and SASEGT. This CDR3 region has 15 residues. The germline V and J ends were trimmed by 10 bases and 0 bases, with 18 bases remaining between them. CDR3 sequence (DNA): TGTGCCACGGAACGGGGGGGCCTCATGAACACTGAAGCTTTCTTT. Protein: CATERGGLMNTEAFF.

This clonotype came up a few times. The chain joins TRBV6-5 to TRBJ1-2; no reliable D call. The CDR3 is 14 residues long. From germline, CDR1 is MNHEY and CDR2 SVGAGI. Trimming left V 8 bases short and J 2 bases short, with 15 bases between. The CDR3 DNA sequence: TGTGCCAGCGCCATAGGACTCAGGAACTATGGCTACACCTTC. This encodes CASAIGLRNYGYTF.

CDR3 protein: CASSSVDTFSYNEQYF. The DNA for the CDR3 is TGTGCCAGCAGTTCCGTGGACACCTTTTCCTACAATGAGCAGTACTTC. The chain combines TRBV6-5 with TRBJ2-1; tentative D call: TRBD1 (5 bases). The J call may be incorrect, as the DNA end agrees better with TRBJ2-7. Germline loops: CDR1 MNHEY, CDR2 SVGAGI. The CDR3 has 16 residues.

The CDR3 reads CASSLGQHHTEAFF. The CDR3 DNA reads as TGCGCCAGCAGCTTAGGGCAGCATCACACTGAAGCTTTCTTT. The rearrangement uses TRBV5-1 and TRBJ1-1; D call uncertain. CDR1 and CDR2 from the germline V gene are SGHRS and YFSETQ. V lost 2 bases, J lost 3 bases, and 11 bases lay in between. This CDR3 comprises 14 residues.

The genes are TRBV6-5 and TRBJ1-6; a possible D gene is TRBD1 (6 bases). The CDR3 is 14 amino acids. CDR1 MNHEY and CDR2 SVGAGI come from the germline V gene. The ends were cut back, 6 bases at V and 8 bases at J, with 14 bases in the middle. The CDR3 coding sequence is TGTGCCAGCAGCGCGGACAGTGTGGATTCACCCCTCCACTTT. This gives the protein CASSADSVDSPLHF.

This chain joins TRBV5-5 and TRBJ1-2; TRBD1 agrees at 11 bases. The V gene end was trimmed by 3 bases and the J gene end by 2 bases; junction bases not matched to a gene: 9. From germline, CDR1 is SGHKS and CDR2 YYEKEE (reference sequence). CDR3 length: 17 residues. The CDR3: CASSSAWTGGFNYGYTF. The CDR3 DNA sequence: TGTGCCAGCAGCTCGGCTTGGACAGGGGGCTTCAACTATGGCTACACCTTC.

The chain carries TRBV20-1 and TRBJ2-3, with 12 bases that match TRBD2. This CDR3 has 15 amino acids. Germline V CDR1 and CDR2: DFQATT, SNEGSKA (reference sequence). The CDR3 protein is CNAATGLAGSHTQYF. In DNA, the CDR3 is TGCAATGCAGCGACGGGACTAGCGGGTTCCCATACGCAGTATTTT.

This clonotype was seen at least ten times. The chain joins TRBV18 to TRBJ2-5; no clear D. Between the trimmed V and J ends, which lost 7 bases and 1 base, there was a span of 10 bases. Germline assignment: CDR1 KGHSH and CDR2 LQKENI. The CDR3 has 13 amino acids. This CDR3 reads CASCSGLQETQYF. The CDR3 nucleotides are TGTGCCAGCTGCTCAGGCCTCCAAGAGACCCAGTACTTC.

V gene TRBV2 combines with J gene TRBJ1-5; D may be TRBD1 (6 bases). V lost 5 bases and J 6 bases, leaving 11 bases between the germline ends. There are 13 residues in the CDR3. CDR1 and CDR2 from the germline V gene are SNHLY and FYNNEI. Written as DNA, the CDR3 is TGTGCCAGCAGTCCACAGGGAATTCAGCCCCAGCATTTT. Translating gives CASSPQGIQPQHF.